A single sample is the source of the 27 T cell receptor beta chains below, sequenced in a study of T-cell memory formation after mild COVID-19. TCRdb re-analysed the 5' RACE reads in MiXCR, keeping a single row per CDR3 protein. Of 500,000 to 600,000 distinct CDR3 sequences listed, roughly 18% are singletons. The sequencing input was PBMCs or a T cell subset sorted from them (not recorded which). The receptors derive from an adult woman who had mild COVID-19 (a few samples of this study predate the infection). Cell type and time point are not known.

This clonotype has at least ten counts. The chain joins TRBV12-3 or TRBV12-4 to TRBJ2-3, with TRBD2 identical over 7 bases. With V trimmed by 6 bases and J by 4 bases, 13 bases remained unmatched. This CDR3 comprises 16 residues. The CDR3 DNA is TGTGCCAGCAGGCCACGACTAGCTGGGTCGGCAGATACGCAGTATTTT. Translating gives CASRPRLAGSADTQYF.

The chain couples TRBV11-3 to TRBJ2-1; TRBD2 matches 8 bases. Unmatched junction bases numbered 9, after V lost 10 bases and J lost 4 bases. The length of the CDR3 is 14 residues. Per germline, CDR1 SGHNT and CDR2 YENEEA. The CDR3 loop reads CATTAGDNYNEQFF. The CDR3 coding sequence is TGTGCCACCACAGCGGGAGATAATTACAATGAGCAGTTCTTC.

This clonotype appeared many times. The V gene is TRBV20-1, the J gene TRBJ1-2, with 7 positions matching TRBD1. After removal of 5 bases from V and 0 bases from J, the junction contained 6 bases not matched to a gene. The CDR3 is 14 amino acids. The germline CDR1 and CDR2 sequences are DFQATT and SNEGSKA (reference sequence). For the CDR3, the DNA is TGCAGTGCTTCTCCAGGGGGAGCTAACTATGGCTACACCTTC. Protein: CSASPGGANYGYTF.

V and J are TRBV24-1 and TRBJ1-5, with D unclear. The V gene lost 5 bases and the J gene lost 4 bases, with 8 bases spanning the gap. This CDR3 comprises 13 residues. Germline values: CDR1 KGHDR, CDR2 SFDVKD. The chain's CDR3 is CATSGTMNQPQHF. CDR3 in DNA: TGTGCCACCAGTGGGACCATGAATCAGCCCCAGCATTTT.

This clonotype was counted between two and nine times. The CDR3 reads CASGGGANDEQFF. CDR3 coding DNA: TGTGCCAGCGGGGGTGGGGCCAACGATGAGCAGTTCTTC. J is TRBJ2-1 and V is TRBV12-3 or TRBV12-4; TRBD1 or TRBD2 may be the D gene (5 bases each). The germline V and J ends were trimmed by 8 bases and 8 bases, with 16 bases remaining between them. The CDR3 runs 13 residues.

This clonotype was counted only a few times. The V and J genes are TRBV7-9 and TRBJ2-1, with 7 nucleotides matching TRBD1. Per germline, CDR1 SEHNR and CDR2 FQNEAQ (reference sequence). There are 13 residues in the CDR3. V lost 5 bases and J lost 8; bases outside the gene matches: 6. The CDR3 sequence: CASSVGQRDEQFF. Here the CDR3 DNA reads TGTGCCAGCAGCGTGGGACAGAGAGATGAGCAGTTCTTC.

This clonotype came up many times. The chain uses TRBV5-1 and TRBJ2-5; D is undetermined. The germline V and J ends were trimmed by 6 bases and 1 base, with 7 bases remaining between them. There are 12 residues in the CDR3. The germline gives CDR1 SGHRS, CDR2 YFSETQ. DNA for the CDR3: TGCGCCAGCACCGGCAGCCAAGAGACCCAGTACTTC. Protein product: CASTGSQETQYF.

CDR3 in amino acids: CASSLPGQGPGRQYF. CDR3 sequence (DNA): TGTGCCAGCAGTTTACCCGGACAGGGGCCGGGACGGCAGTACTTC. The chain links TRBV28 to TRBJ2-7, with 9 bases fitting TRBD1. The CDR3 totals 15 residues. V lost 2 bases, J lost 9 bases, and 11 bases stayed unmatched. Germline-derived CDR1 and CDR2 are MDHEN and SYDVKM.

In its sample, this clonotype was seen a few times. The chain links TRBV12-3 or TRBV12-4 to TRBJ1-1; 7 bases map to TRBD1. Trimming at V came to 5 bases and at J to 11 bases, leaving 17 bases not matched to a gene. This CDR3 comprises 15 residues. The CDR3 protein is CASSLGTVSPDVAFF. CDR3 nucleotide sequence: TGTGCCAGCAGTCTGGGGACAGTTTCCCCCGACGTGGCTTTCTTT.

This chain uses TRBV24-1 with TRBJ2-3; possibly TRBD1 or TRBD2 for D (5 bases each). V lost 5 bases and J lost 0, with 14 bases in between. This CDR3 spans 16 amino acids. Germline CDR1 is KGHDR and CDR2 is SFDVKD. CDR3 sequence: CATSAGGGWSTDTQYF. CDR3 DNA sequence: TGTGCCACCAGTGCCGGTGGGGGTTGGAGCACAGATACGCAGTATTTT.

This clonotype was found a few times. The chain links TRBV6-5 to TRBJ2-1, with D tentatively TRBD1 or TRBD2 (5 bases each). Germline V lookup: CDR1 MNHEY, CDR2 SVGAGI. V was clipped by 7 bases and J by 4 bases, with 14 bases between them. CDR3 length: 14 residues. The CDR3, as DNA: TGTGCCAGCACCGGGTCTGAGGGGTACAATGAGCAGTTCTTC. Translated, it gives CASTGSEGYNEQFF.

The chain has TRBV7-9 and TRBJ2-5, with a tentative D call TRBD1 (6 bases). V was shortened by 3 bases and J by 5 bases, with 16 bases between the two germline ends. Germline V gene lookup returns CDR1 SEHNR and CDR2 FQNEAQ (reference sequence). This CDR3 contains 15 residues. CDR3 sequence reads: CASSFRGSGEETQYF. As DNA, the CDR3 is TGTGCCAGCAGCTTTAGGGGGTCGGGCGAGGAGACCCAGTACTTC.

CDR3 bases: TGCGCCAGCAGCTATAAGACAGGGGGTCGCACAGATACGCAGTATTTT. This encodes CASSYKTGGRTDTQYF. The gene calls are TRBV5-1 and TRBJ2-3; 9 positions agree with TRBD1. Germline CDR1 SGHRS, CDR2 YFSETQ. The CDR3 extends over 16 amino acids. J lost 1 base, V lost 3 bases, and 6 bases had no gene match.

This clonotype was detected a few times. The J gene is TRBJ1-1, the V gene TRBV3-1, with 9 bases lining up with TRBD1. Germline trimming cut 6 bases from V and 4 bases from J; bases unmatched to any gene: 15. Germline lookup yields CDR1 LGHDT and CDR2 YNNKEL (reference sequence). The CDR3 covers 17 residues. CDR3 loop: CASSPPGTGGGGTEAFF. As DNA, the CDR3 is TGTGCCAGCAGTCCGCCGGGAACAGGGGGCGGAGGCACTGAAGCTTTCTTT.

This clonotype showed up just a few times. This chain connects TRBV9 to TRBJ2-3; 9 bases map to TRBD1. CDR3 length: 15 residues. V shed 4 bases, J shed 3 bases, and the junction held 6 bases outside the gene matches. Germline-derived CDR1 and CDR2 are SGDLS and YYNGEE. The CDR3 sequence is CASSTRTGETDTQYF. CDR3 coding DNA: TGTGCCAGCAGCACCCGGACAGGGGAGACAGATACGCAGTATTTT.

This clonotype came up a few times. The chain employs TRBV5-1 and TRBJ2-3; D is perhaps TRBD2 (6 bases). With 1 base removed from V and 4 bases from J, the gap between germline ends came to 13 bases. This CDR3 comprises 15 residues. Germline lookup yields CDR1 SGHRS and CDR2 YFSETQ. The CDR3 DNA is TGCGCCAGCAGCTTGCGTCTAGCGTTCCCAGATACGCAGTATTTT. Translated: CASSLRLAFPDTQYF.

This clonotype has a handful of counts. The chain is built from TRBV6-1 and TRBJ2-3, with 13 bases identical to TRBD2. The CDR3 consists of 20 residues. Per germline, CDR1 MNHNS and CDR2 SASEGT. Trimming cost V 4 bases and J 4 bases; bases outside gene matches: 17. CDR3 coding DNA: TGTGCCAGCAGTGGGGGACTAGCGGGGTTGGACTTCCGGACCTCAGATACGCAGTATTTT. Translation gives CASSGGLAGLDFRTSDTQYF.

The chain carries TRBV7-3 and TRBJ1-3; 8 bases align to TRBD1. From germline, CDR1 is SGHTA and CDR2 FQGTGA. The length of the CDR3 is 16 residues. Germline trimming cut 5 bases from V and 2 bases from J; bases unmatched to any gene: 8. CDR3 nucleotides: TGTGCCAGCAGCCCCCGGGACAGGTTTGCTGGAAACACCATATATTTT. Encoded protein: CASSPRDRFAGNTIYF.

The chain joins TRBV7-2 to TRBJ1-5, with a weak D call TRBD1 (5 bases). This CDR3 contains 15 residues. Germline V lookup: CDR1 SGHTA, CDR2 FQGNSA. V was clipped by 4 bases and J by 0 bases, with 10 bases between them. In DNA, the CDR3 is TGTGCCAGCAGCTCGGGACCGTATAGCAATCAGCCCCAGCATTTT. This encodes CASSSGPYSNQPQHF.

The chain has TRBV19 and TRBJ2-7; D is unresolved. CDR3 length: 13 residues. The V gene's germline CDR1 is LNHDA and CDR2 SQIVND (reference sequence). V shed 8 bases and J shed 5 bases, with 16 bases lying between them. The CDR3 spells CASSREIRDEQYF. The CDR3 DNA follows: TGTGCCAGTTCCCGAGAAATCCGGGACGAGCAGTACTTC. Based on the CDR3 plus reference TRBV19 and TRBJ2-7, the full variable domain is DGGITQSPKYLFRKEGQNVTLSCEQNLNHDAMYWYRQDPGQGLRLIYYSQIVNDFQKGDIAEGYSVSREKKESFPLTVTSAQKNPTAFYLCASSREIRDEQYFGPGTRLTVT.

The table lists this clonotype with a few counts. The chain has TRBV4-1 and TRBJ2-7; no clear D. Germline V gene data show CDR1 as MGHRA and CDR2 as YSYEKL. The CDR3 totals 15 residues. Trimming removed 0 bases at V and 1 base at J, with 10 bases between. CDR3 in amino acids: CASSQEEGRSYEQYF. In nucleotides, the CDR3 is TGCGCCAGCAGCCAAGAAGAAGGTCGGTCCTACGAGCAGTACTTC.

The chain links TRBV6-9 to TRBJ2-5; 11 nucleotides align to TRBD2. Trimming removed 4 bases from V and 7 bases from J; junction bases left unmatched: 11. CDR1 and CDR2 from the germline V gene are MNHGY and SVAAGI. The CDR3 is 16 residues long. The CDR3 DNA is TGTGCCAGCAGTTGGGCTAGCGGGGGGTTGAGGGGGACCCAGTACTTC. Residues: CASSWASGGLRGTQYF.

This clonotype turned up a few times. V and J are TRBV7-2 and TRBJ2-5; D remains unclear. CDR1 is SGHTA and CDR2 is FQGNSA in the germline V gene. CDR3 length: 13 amino acids. V was shortened by 3 bases and J by 5 bases, with 10 bases between the two germline ends. As DNA, the CDR3 is TGTGCCAGCAGCTTGGGGATGGTTGAGACCCAGTACTTC. Protein: CASSLGMVETQYF. Full variable domain (missing parts from reference TRBV7-2 and TRBJ2-5): GAGVSQSPSNKVTEKGKDVELRCDPISGHTALYWYRQSLGQGLEFLIYFQGNSAPDKSGLPSDRFSAERTGGSVSTLTIQRTQQEDSAVYLCASSLGMVETQYFGPGTRLLVL.

This clonotype was observed a few times. This chain uses TRBV30 with TRBJ2-7; D may be TRBD2 (6 bases). Germline V gene data show CDR1 as GTSNPN and CDR2 as SVGIG (reference sequence). V dropped 2 bases and J dropped 0 bases, with 8 bases sitting between them. The CDR3 contains 13 residues. This CDR3 reads CAWSRGISYEQYF. CDR3 DNA: TGTGCCTGGAGTCGGGGGATCTCCTACGAGCAGTACTTC.

This clonotype has more than one count but fewer than ten. This chain connects TRBV10-3 to TRBJ1-2; tentative D call: TRBD1 (5 bases). The V and J ends lost 4 bases and 3 bases respectively, with 9 bases between them. The CDR3 has 13 residues. CDR1 ENHRY and CDR2 SYGVKD come from the germline V gene. This CDR3 is CAISAEGHYGYTF. CDR3 DNA: TGTGCCATCAGTGCCGAGGGGCACTATGGCTACACCTTC.

This clonotype was found a few times. This chain uses TRBV7-9 with TRBJ2-1; TRBD2 aligns across 10 bases. The V gene's germline CDR1 is SEHNR and CDR2 FQNEAQ (reference sequence). With V trimmed by 5 bases and J by 8 bases, 12 bases remained unmatched. This CDR3 has 16 residues. In DNA, the CDR3 is TGTGCCAGCAGCGGACGTACTAGCGGGATAATCCATGAGCAGTTCTTC. Protein: CASSGRTSGIIHEQFF. Together with reference TRBV7-9 and TRBJ2-1, the CDR3 gives the full variable domain: DTGVSQNPRHKITKRGQNVTFRCDPISEHNRLYWYRQTLGQGPEFLTYFQNEAQLEKSRLLSDRFSAERPKGSFSTLEIQRTEQGDSAMYLCASSGRTSGIIHEQFFGPGTRLTVL.

This clonotype was observed a few times. The V and J genes are TRBV18 and TRBJ1-5, with a possible D match to TRBD1 (6 bases). CDR3 length equals 14 residues. Germline V gene data show CDR1 as KGHSH and CDR2 as LQKENI. V was shortened by 2 bases and J by 3 bases, with 8 bases between the two germline ends. This chain's CDR3 is CASSPGGPNQPQHF. The CDR3, as DNA: TGTGCCAGCTCACCAGGGGGCCCCAATCAGCCCCAGCATTTT.